In this sample, the clone carrying this TCR beta chain turned up a few times. The CDR3 consists of 16 residues. The ends lost 4 bases at V and 1 base at J; junction bases unmatched: 6. Germline V gene sequence: CDR1 SEHNR, CDR2 FQNEAQ (reference sequence). These data originate in a study of T-cell reconstitution after alpha-beta-depleted transplantation in children. A TCRbeta library incorporating unique molecular identifiers was prepared. TCRdb recomputed calls from the PCR reads with MiXCR, one row per CDR3 protein. This sample carries about 610,000 distinct CDR3 sequences, over 9.5% of them seen once, and the ten largest clones take less than 5%.

The chain employs TRBV7-9 and TRBJ2-2; 7 bases match TRBD2. This specimen consisted of PBMCs from the stem cell graft donor, obtained from the stem cell graft. The TCR sequence derives from a human donor who donated a stem cell graft to a child with acute myeloid leukemia. Here the CDR3 reads CASSSPSGGNTGELFF. CDR3 coding DNA: TGTGCCAGCAGCTCCCCTAGCGGAGGGAACACCGGGGAGCTGTTTTTT.